The source of this T cell receptor beta chain is a study of T cells in Graves' hyperthyroidism and ophthalmopathy. PBMCs were obtained from 9.5 to 10 ml fresh peripheral blood. Regions amplified from RNA transcripts were the TCR beta CDR3 regions. First-round RT-PCR of the TCR CDR3 relied on the HTBI primer set. TCRdb re-derived calls from the multiplex PCR reads in MiXCR, one entry per CDR3 protein. The sample lists roughly 700,000 distinct CDR3 sequences, 30% to 40% occurring once. This clonotype has a count of ten or more. What was sequenced was blood. This TCR was recovered from a woman aged 40 to 49 with Graves' hyperthyroidism.

CDR3 DNA: TGTGCCAGCCTAGCCGACCTATTCGGGAATGAAAAACTGTTTTTT. Translating it yields CASLADLFGNEKLFF. This chain links TRBV2 with TRBJ1-4; no firm D call. V lost 8 bases, J lost 5 bases, and 18 bases lay in between. CDR1 is SNHLY and CDR2 is FYNNEI in the germline V gene. The CDR3 has 15 residues.